The clone carrying this TCR beta chain was counted at least ten times. The data were taken from a study of blood T cell repertoires in COVID-19. About the study: The analysed material was cDNA or gDNA that came from T cells, B-cell-depleted T cells, or PBMCs.

The Seattle patients joined while their infection was active and were tracked longitudinally afterward. With 5 bases removed from V and 3 bases from J, the gap between germline ends came to 14 bases. Germline V gives CDR1 SGHVS, CDR2 FNYEAQ. This CDR3 is built from 16 residues. Under the authors' procedure: Estimation of nucleated cell counts relied on the amplification of reference gene primers. Clones were read by immunoSEQ multiplex PCR, and TCRdb kept only the in-frame ones, dropping some. That table is the source of V, J and clone size, and D and trimming were worked out from the DNA. The sample shows 120,000 to 150,000 clones, approximately 85% of them seen only once.

Sequenced input: peripheral blood. The TCR comes from a woman in her fifties or sixties with COVID-19, enrolled during active disease. This chain uses TRBV7-6 with TRBJ2-6; D is perhaps TRBD1 (5 bases). The chain's CDR3 is CASSAGTGGGANVLTF. CDR3 nucleotide sequence: TGTGCCAGCAGCGCAGGAACAGGTGGTGGGGCCAACGTCCTGACTTTC.